What follows describes a single T cell receptor (beta chain). Its antigen is undetermined. The CDR3 runs 13 residues. CDR1 and CDR2 (germline): WSHSY, SAAADI. With 6 bases removed from V and 4 bases from J, the gap between germline ends came to 11 bases. The sample belongs to a study of radiation and T cells in renal cell carcinoma. Study-wide results and caveats: Without pretreatment biopsies, baseline tumor clonotype presence was undetermined. Top tumor clonotypes rose in blood 2 weeks post-radiation, then contracted.

Assay used: immunoSEQ multiplex PCR; TCRdb lists only in-frame clones, some missing. There are 130,000 to 150,000 clones in the sample; about 85% occur only once, and 3.5% to 5% lies in the top ten. The time point: baseline pretreatment blood. Specified treatment: 15 Gy SBRT to primary tumor, nephrectomy 4 weeks later. Serial blood draws occurred at baseline and 2 and 4 weeks post-SBRT. The TCR was taken from a woman aged 70-85 years with renal cell carcinoma. The chain recombines TRBV10-2 with TRBJ2-3, with D possibly TRBD2 on 5 matching bases. The sequencing used blood, collected from a patient whose treatment included radiotherapy and nephrectomy. The CDR3 DNA sequence: TGCGCCAGCAGGGTGGCGGGTTCAGATACGCAGTATTTT. It specifies CASRVAGSDTQYF.